The clone carrying this TCR beta chain was detected only a few times. UMIs and a universal primer site were added when TCR cDNA was made by 5'RACE template switching. MiXCR, run by TCRdb on the 5' RACE reads, gives a single entry per CDR3 protein. The sample holds more than 250,000 distinct CDR3 sequences; around 6.8% are singletons and the top ten take 15% to 20%. The record originates from a study of T cells after yellow fever vaccination. Study summary: Fractions containing few cells were prepared with SMART-Seq v4 Ultra Low Input.

Trimming took 7 bases from V and 8 from J, leaving 17 bases between them. This CDR3 contains 13 residues. Germline V gene data show CDR1 as SEHNR and CDR2 as FQNEAQ (reference sequence). The genes are TRBV7-9 and TRBJ1-2; unclear D gene. The source of this sequence is a man aged 18 to 29 who received the YFV17D yellow fever vaccine. The specimen was PBMCs, collected about 41 days after the first yellow fever vaccination. Here the CDR3 reads CASNRGTDSGYTF. The CDR3, as DNA: TGTGCCAGCAACCGAGGTACGGACTCCGGCTACACCTTC.